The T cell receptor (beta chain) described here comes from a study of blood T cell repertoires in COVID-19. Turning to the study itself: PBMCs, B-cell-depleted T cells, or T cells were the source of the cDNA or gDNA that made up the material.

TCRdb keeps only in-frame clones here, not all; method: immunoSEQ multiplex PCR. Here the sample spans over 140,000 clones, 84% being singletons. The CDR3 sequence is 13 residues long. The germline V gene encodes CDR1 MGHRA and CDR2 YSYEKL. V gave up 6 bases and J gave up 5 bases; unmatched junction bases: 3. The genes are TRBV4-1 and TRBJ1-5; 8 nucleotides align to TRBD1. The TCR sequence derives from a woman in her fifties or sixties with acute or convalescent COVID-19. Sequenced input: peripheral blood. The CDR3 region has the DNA TGCGCCAGCAGACTGACAGGGGATCAGCCCCAGCATTTT. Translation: CASRLTGDQPQHF.